A single sample gave rise to the 28 T cell receptor beta chains below, sequenced in a study of shared clonotypes between healthy human individuals. Some clones are missing from TCRdb's copy, which holds only in-frame ones; the method was immunoSEQ multiplex PCR. The sample records about 340,000 clones, more than 60% being singletons. Sequenced material: memory CD4+ T cells sorted from blood. Subset noted: CD45RA-negative fraction. These receptor sequences come from a man aged 25-45 years in good health.

The V gene is TRBV30, the J gene TRBJ2-7; D remains ambiguous. V lost 3 bases to trimming and J lost 7 bases, with 10 bases between them. Germline CDR1 is GTSNPN and CDR2 is SVGIG (reference sequence). The CDR3 runs to 11 residues. CDR3 bases: TGTGCCTGGAGCCTTCTGGCTGAGCAGTACTTC. Translating gives CAWSLLAEQYF.

The chain joins TRBV27 to TRBJ2-7; a weak D match, TRBD1 (6 bases). V was trimmed by 3 bases and J by 6 bases, leaving 12 bases between them. CDR3 length: 13 amino acids. Per germline, CDR1 MNHEY and CDR2 SMNVEV (reference sequence). This CDR3 reads CASSFIQGGEQYF. The DNA of the CDR3 is TGTGCCAGCAGTTTCATACAGGGCGGCGAGCAGTACTTC.

This clone was counted ten times or more. The chain joins TRBV28 to TRBJ2-3; TRBD2 is a possible D gene (6 bases). Germline CDR1 and CDR2: MDHEN and SYDVKM. The CDR3 totals 14 residues. V lost 4 bases to trimming and J lost 1 base, with 9 bases between them. Here the CDR3 DNA reads TGTGCCAGCAGTTCAACGGGAGGCACAGATACGCAGTATTTT. This encodes CASSSTGGTDTQYF.

The chain carries TRBV6-6 and TRBJ2-3; TRBD1 agrees at 8 bases. CDR3 length: 15 amino acids. The ends lost 7 bases at V and 0 bases at J; junction bases unmatched: 6. Germline V gene sequence: CDR1 MNHNY, CDR2 SVGAGI (reference sequence). The CDR3 loop is CASTSQGASTDTQYF. CDR3 in DNA: TGTGCCAGCACCTCCCAGGGGGCTAGCACAGATACGCAGTATTTT.

This chain connects TRBV25-1 to TRBJ2-7; D gene uncertain. The CDR3 length is 14 residues. Trimming pared 5 bases from V and 0 bases from J, leaving 11 bases between. The V gene's germline CDR1 is MGHDK and CDR2 SYGVNS. The CDR3 spells CASSPSRDSYEQYF. CDR3 sequence (DNA): TGTGCCAGCAGTCCGAGTAGGGACTCCTACGAGCAGTACTTC.

The chain employs TRBV2 and TRBJ1-2; 7 nucleotides match TRBD1. The germline V gene encodes CDR1 SNHLY and CDR2 FYNNEI. This CDR3 is 12 amino acids long. The J segment lost 5 bases and the V segment lost 7 bases, leaving 4 bases of the junction unmatched. The CDR3 nucleotides read TGTGCCAGCATGAGACAGGGTTATGGCTACACCTTC. This gives the protein CASMRQGYGYTF.

The chain employs TRBV5-1 and TRBJ2-5; 8 bases agree with TRBD2. Germline V CDR1 and CDR2: SGHRS, YFSETQ. V shed 4 bases, J shed 5 bases, and the junction held 13 bases outside the gene matches. CDR3 size: 16 residues. The CDR3: CASSRRQGLALETQYF. CDR3 in DNA: TGCGCCAGCAGCCGGCGACAAGGACTAGCATTGGAGACCCAGTACTTC.

The rearrangement links TRBV29-1 to TRBJ2-3, with D uncertain. The CDR3 has 10 residues. Germline CDR1 and CDR2: SQVTM and ANQGSEA. V lost 4 bases to trimming and J lost 8 bases, with 7 bases between them. CDR3 protein: CSVGVVTQYF. The CDR3 DNA sequence: TGCAGCGTTGGGGTTGTTACGCAGTATTTT.

The genes are TRBV19 and TRBJ2-1, with 8 bases aligning to TRBD2. CDR1 and CDR2 (germline): LNHDA, SQIVND (reference sequence). Germline trimming cut 6 bases from V and 4 bases from J; bases unmatched to any gene: 5. This CDR3 is built from 14 residues. CDR3 region: CASRGLGSYNEQFF. CDR3 bases: TGTGCCAGTAGGGGACTAGGGAGTTACAATGAGCAGTTCTTC.

This clone was counted only a few times. The chain uses TRBV29-1 and TRBJ1-1; D is uncertain. This CDR3 region has 13 residues. V dropped 4 bases and J dropped 1 base, with 10 bases sitting between them. Germline V gene data show CDR1 as SQVTM and CDR2 as ANQGSEA. The CDR3 protein is CSVGLGANTEAFF. CDR3 sequence (DNA): TGCAGCGTTGGGTTGGGCGCGAACACTGAAGCTTTCTTT.

The rearrangement uses TRBV20-1 and TRBJ1-2; D remains ambiguous. V lost 7 bases, J lost 8 bases, and 8 bases lay in between. Germline V gives CDR1 DFQATT, CDR2 SNEGSKA (reference sequence). This CDR3 contains 9 residues. This CDR3 reads CSVSPGYTF. The CDR3 region has the DNA TGCAGTGTATCCCCCGGCTACACCTTC.

This chain uses TRBV2 with TRBJ1-2, with D uncertain. Trimming shortened V by 5 bases and J by 6 bases, and 13 bases separated the two germline ends. This CDR3 is 13 amino acids long. CDR1 is SNHLY and CDR2 is FYNNEI in the germline V gene. Here the CDR3 reads CASSTNGNDGYTF. In DNA form, the CDR3 reads TGTGCCAGCAGTACGAATGGAAATGATGGCTACACCTTC.

A remark on this clone: The same CDR3 can be traced to other DNA sequences in this sample. J is TRBJ2-2 and V is TRBV5-1; 8 bases match TRBD1. This CDR3 has 13 residues. The germline V gene encodes CDR1 SGHRS and CDR2 YFSETQ. V dropped 8 bases and J dropped 2; count of bases not matched to a gene: 2. The CDR3 DNA is TGCGCCAGTGGACAGGGCAACACCGGGGAGCTGTTTTTT. It encodes CASGQGNTGELFF. Full variable domain (remainder filled in from reference TRBV5-1 and TRBJ2-2): KAGVTQTPRYLIKTRGQQVTLSCSPISGHRSVSWYQQTPGQGLQFLFEYFSETQRNKGNFPGRFSGRQFSNSRSEMNVSTLELGDSALYLCASGQGNTGELFFGEGSRLTVL.

This chain joins TRBV21-1 and TRBJ1-5. TRBV21-1 is annotated as a pseudogene. The CDR3 runs to 18 residues. CDR3 sequence (DNA): TGTGCCAGCAGCAAAGGGATGAGCGGGGTGGTAAGCAATCAGCCCCAGCATTTT. The encoded protein is CASSKGMSGVVSNQPQHF.

The chain is built from TRBV2 and TRBJ1-2, with D perhaps matching TRBD1 (6 bases). The CDR3 runs 13 residues. V lost 2 bases to trimming and J lost 5 bases, with 9 bases between them. Per germline, CDR1 SNHLY and CDR2 FYNNEI. CDR3: CASSEITGYGYTF. CDR3 sequence (DNA): TGTGCCAGCAGTGAAATAACAGGGTATGGCTACACCTTC.

In regard to this clone: A much larger clone lies one base from this, so it may be a read error. V gene TRBV6-6 combines with J gene TRBJ2-7; 8 bases map to TRBD1. The V gene end was trimmed by 4 bases and the J gene end by 3 bases; junction bases not matched to a gene: 2. The CDR3 length is 13 residues. CDR1 MNHNY and CDR2 SVGAGI come from the germline V gene (reference sequence). The DNA for the CDR3 is TGTGCCAGCAGTTCCGGGACAGGCTACGAGCAGTACTTC. It translates to CASSSGTGYEQYF.

The V and J genes are TRBV21-1 and TRBJ2-7. TRBV21-1 is described as a pseudogene. The CDR3 totals 15 residues. This CDR3 is CASSKYWMTYHEQYF. For the CDR3, the DNA is TGTGCCAGCAGCAAGTACTGGATGACGTACCACGAGCAGTACTTC.

The rearrangement uses TRBV19 and TRBJ1-5; no clear D gene. V was pared by 1 base and J by 1 base, with 11 bases between. This CDR3 region has 16 residues. Germline values: CDR1 LNHDA, CDR2 SQIVND (reference sequence). The CDR3 nucleotides read TGTGCCAGTAGTATAGGCGGGGTCGGGAGCAATCAGCCCCAGCATTTT. Translation gives CASSIGGVGSNQPQHF.

In its sample, this clone was seen a few times. The rearrangement links TRBV2 to TRBJ2-1; 8 bases are a match to TRBD1. CDR3 length: 14 residues. Germline trimming cut 6 bases from V and 8 bases from J; bases unmatched to any gene: 9. Germline V gives CDR1 SNHLY, CDR2 FYNNEI. The CDR3 region is CASSERTGRDEQFF. In nucleotides, the CDR3 is TGTGCCAGCAGCGAAAGGACAGGGCGAGATGAGCAGTTCTTC.

The genes are TRBV2 and TRBJ1-2, with 7 bases aligning to TRBD1. Per germline, CDR1 SNHLY and CDR2 FYNNEI. V gave up 5 bases and J gave up 3 bases; unmatched junction bases: 12. The CDR3 contains 16 residues. CDR3 bases: TGTGCCAGCAGTCCAAACAGGGGAGATTACGACTATGGCTACACCTTC. Its protein product is CASSPNRGDYDYGYTF.

This clone was detected many times. The chain carries TRBV11-2 and TRBJ2-1; D is tentatively TRBD1 or TRBD2 (5 bases each). The CDR3 totals 14 residues. V was trimmed by 4 bases and J by 9 bases, leaving 16 bases between them. Germline-derived CDR1 and CDR2 are SGHAT and FQNNGV. The CDR3 DNA reads as TGTGCCAGCAGCTGGGGGACGTCCATAGGTGAGCAGTTCTTC. This translates into CASSWGTSIGEQFF.

CDR3 loop: CASSRVSGANVLTF. In DNA, the CDR3 is TGTGCCAGCAGTCGGGTATCTGGGGCCAACGTCCTGACTTTC. This chain joins TRBV7-9 and TRBJ2-6; D is unclear. The germline V gene encodes CDR1 SEHNR and CDR2 FQNEAQ (reference sequence). Trimming cost V 6 bases and J 1 base, with 7 bases left between them. This CDR3 has 14 residues.

This chain connects TRBV5-1 to TRBJ2-5; 7 bases align to TRBD2. The junction had 11 bases not matched to a gene; V was cut back by 5 bases and J by 4 bases. Germline V CDR1 and CDR2: SGHRS, YFSETQ. The CDR3 has 15 amino acids. The CDR3 DNA reads TGCGCCAGCAGTTCCCAGGCTAGCGGCGGAGAGACCCAGTACTTC. It specifies CASSSQASGGETQYF. Full variable domain (outside the CDR3, taken from reference TRBV5-1 and TRBJ2-5): KAGVTQTPRYLIKTRGQQVTLSCSPISGHRSVSWYQQTPGQGLQFLFEYFSETQRNKGNFPGRFSGRQFSNSRSEMNVSTLELGDSALYLCASSSQASGGETQYFGPGTRLLVL.

The genes are TRBV9 and TRBJ1-1, with D possibly matching TRBD1 (5 bases). Germline assignment: CDR1 SGDLS and CDR2 YYNGEE. Trimming took off 4 bases at V and 0 bases at J, with 10 bases between the two ends. CDR3 size: 14 residues. The CDR3 bases are TGTGCCAGCAGCTCGGGGGAGCTGAACACTGAAGCTTTCTTT. Encoded protein: CASSSGELNTEAFF. The complete variable domain, with remaining parts taken from reference TRBV9 and TRBJ1-1, reads DSGVTQTPKHLITATGQRVTLRCSPRSGDLSVYWYQQSLDQGLQFLIQYYNGEERAKGNILERFSAQQFPDLHSELNLSSLELGDSALYFCASSSGELNTEAFFGQGTRLTVV.

This chain connects TRBV30 to TRBJ2-7, with 8 bases that match TRBD1. CDR3 length: 15 residues. Germline V gene data show CDR1 as GTSNPN and CDR2 as SVGIG (reference sequence). After removal of 3 bases from V and 5 bases from J, the junction contained 12 bases not matched to a gene. The CDR3 sequence is CAWRANRGWINEQYF. The CDR3, as DNA: TGTGCCTGGAGAGCCAACAGGGGGTGGATAAACGAGCAGTACTTC.

The table lists this clone with many counts. This sample also contains other DNA sequences that code for the same CDR3. The chain links TRBV2 to TRBJ1-5, with TRBD1 identical over 7 bases. This CDR3 is built from 13 residues. Per the germline V gene, CDR1 is SNHLY and CDR2 is FYNNEI. V lost 6 bases to trimming and J lost 3 bases; unmatched junction nucleotides: 2. CDR3 residues: CASRGQSNQPQHF. The DNA of the CDR3 is TGTGCCAGCAGGGGACAGTCCAATCAGCCCCAGCATTTT.

Here the CDR3 DNA reads TGTGCCACCCGACCAGGGGCTAATGAAAAACTGTTTTTT. Protein: CATRPGANEKLFF. This chain links TRBV10-3 with TRBJ1-4; D is possibly TRBD1 (6 bases). CDR3 length equals 13 residues. Germline assignment: CDR1 ENHRY and CDR2 SYGVKD. The ends were cut back, 10 bases at V and 3 bases at J, with 12 bases in the middle.

V and J are TRBV4-3 and TRBJ2-1; TRBD2 is a possible D gene (5 bases). Germline V gives CDR1 LGHNA, CDR2 YSLEER. CDR3 length: 16 residues. With 4 bases removed from V and 0 bases from J, the gap between germline ends came to 13 bases. The CDR3 DNA reads as TGCGCCAGCAGCCCCGGCCCGGGGAGCTCCTACAATGAGCAGTTCTTC. Translation gives CASSPGPGSSYNEQFF.